Listed here are 27 T cell receptor beta chains from one sample, sequenced in a study of graft-versus-host responses after intestinal transplantation. Generated by immunoSEQ multiplex PCR, the TCRdb table keeps only in-frame clones and is missing some. The data hold 60,000 or so clones, with roughly 89% observed a single time. The input for sequencing was PBMCs, taken roughly 120 days after intestinal transplantation. The receptor source for this set is a human patient who received an intestinal transplant, so some T cells may come from the graft donor.

The chain is built from TRBV5-1 and TRBJ1-2; D remains unclear. The CDR3 is 14 amino acids. V lost 0 bases and J 8 bases, leaving 14 bases between the germline ends. The germline V gene has CDR1 SGHRS and CDR2 YFSETQ. This CDR3 reads CASSLDFEGGGYTF. DNA of the CDR3: TGCGCCAGCAGCTTGGATTTTGAGGGTGGAGGCTACACCTTC.

A single count supports this clone. The chain combines TRBV7-9 with TRBJ1-3; D possibly corresponds to TRBD1 (5 bases). Per germline, CDR1 SEHNR and CDR2 FQNEAQ (reference sequence). CDR3 length: 13 residues. V dropped 1 base and J dropped 12 bases, with 13 bases sitting between them. The CDR3 DNA sequence: TGTGCCAGCAGCTTAGTAAATCGCAGGGTCATATATTTT. Encoded protein: CASSLVNRRVIYF.

The genes are TRBV6-5 and TRBJ2-7; TRBD1 matches at 7 bases. The CDR3 runs to 13 residues. The germline gives CDR1 MNHEY, CDR2 SVGAGI. V shed 7 bases, J shed 12 bases, and the junction held 15 bases outside the gene matches. CDR3: CASMANRDRISYF. The CDR3 DNA reads as TGTGCCAGCATGGCCAACCGGGACAGAATTTCGTACTTC.

The V call is TRBV11-1, the J call TRBJ2-1, with D possibly being TRBD2 (6 bases). This CDR3 has 15 amino acids. V dropped 5 bases and J dropped 8 bases, with 19 bases sitting between them. Germline V gives CDR1 SGHAT, CDR2 FQDESV (reference sequence). The DNA for the CDR3 is TGTGCCAGCAGCCGAACTCGGGGCGGGGTGGATGAGCAGTTCTTC. Translation: CASSRTRGGVDEQFF.

The chain is built from TRBV4-1 and TRBJ2-3; 7 bases map to TRBD2. This CDR3 has 18 residues. Germline-derived CDR1 and CDR2 are MGHRA and YSYEKL. V dropped 0 bases and J dropped 2; count of bases not matched to a gene: 11. The CDR3 here is CASSQDSVLGGFTDTQYF. The DNA of the CDR3 is TGCGCCAGCAGCCAAGATTCAGTTCTCGGGGGGTTCACAGATACGCAGTATTTT.

This rearrangement joins TRBV2 to TRBJ2-5, with D perhaps TRBD2 (6 bases). Germline V gives CDR1 SNHLY, CDR2 FYNNEI. The CDR3 totals 13 residues. Trimming cost V 8 bases and J 5 bases, with 15 bases left between them. CDR3 in amino acids: CASSMGEEETQYF. In nucleotides, the CDR3 is TGTGCCAGCTCCATGGGGGAGGAGGAGACCCAGTACTTC.

The chain joins TRBV7-9 to TRBJ2-3; no reliable D call. Germline V gene data show CDR1 as SEHNR and CDR2 as FQNEAQ (reference sequence). With 6 bases removed from V and 0 bases from J, the gap between germline ends came to 4 bases. CDR3 length: 12 amino acids. DNA of the CDR3: TGTGCCAGCAGACGAAGCACAGATACGCAGTATTTT. It specifies CASRRSTDTQYF.

This clone showed up just a few times. This chain uses TRBV2 with TRBJ1-1; D gene unclear. The CDR3 covers 13 residues. Between the trimmed V and J ends, which lost 4 bases and 0 bases, there was a span of 6 bases. CDR1 SNHLY and CDR2 FYNNEI come from the germline V gene. In nucleotides, the CDR3 is TGTGCCAGCAGTGCCTTTATGAACACTGAAGCTTTCTTT. This translates into CASSAFMNTEAFF.

The J gene is TRBJ1-1, the V gene TRBV28; a weak D match, TRBD1 (5 bases). This CDR3 is built from 14 residues. Trimming shortened V by 6 bases and J by 7 bases, and 18 bases separated the two germline ends. Germline-derived CDR1 and CDR2 are MDHEN and SYDVKM. For the CDR3, the DNA is TGTGCCAGCAGACGGGACTGGGCGGTGGGTGAAGCTTTCTTT. Translation: CASRRDWAVGEAFF.

The chain recombines TRBV7-2 with TRBJ1-2; no firm D call. The germline V gene encodes CDR1 SGHTA and CDR2 FQGNSA. V gave up 4 bases and J gave up 8 bases, with 11 bases separating them. This CDR3 has 12 residues. CDR3 region: CASSYPNTGYTF. DNA of the CDR3: TGTGCCAGCAGCTATCCGAATACCGGCTACACCTTC.

The chain employs TRBV18 and TRBJ2-5, with unresolved D. This CDR3 has 13 residues. Trimming cost V 4 bases and J 1 base, with 7 bases left between them. CDR1 is KGHSH and CDR2 is LQKENI in the germline V gene. CDR3 protein: CASSQTLQETQYF. The DNA for the CDR3 is TGTGCCAGCTCACAGACCCTCCAAGAGACCCAGTACTTC.

The genes are TRBV10-3 and TRBJ2-7; D is unresolved. Trimming shortened V by 6 bases and J by 7 bases, and 13 bases separated the two germline ends. Germline CDR1 and CDR2: ENHRY and SYGVKD. This CDR3 is 12 amino acids long. The CDR3 nucleotides read TGTGCCATCAGGTTGGCTACTAATGAGCAGTACTTC. This encodes CAIRLATNEQYF.

The rearrangement joins TRBV6-4 to TRBJ2-7; D might be TRBD1 (6 bases). Trimming took off 8 bases at V and 2 bases at J, with 10 bases between the two ends. Per germline, CDR1 MRHNA and CDR2 SNTAGT. This CDR3 is built from 12 residues. The CDR3 sequence: CASGHRAYEQYF. In DNA form, the CDR3 reads TGTGCCAGCGGTCACAGGGCCTACGAGCAGTACTTC.

The chain employs TRBV6-5 and TRBJ2-1; the D gene is possibly TRBD1 (5 bases). The germline V gene has CDR1 MNHEY and CDR2 SVGAGI. V gave up 5 bases and J gave up 0 bases, with 11 bases separating them. CDR3 length: 15 residues. CDR3 in amino acids: CASSPDTSSYNEQFF. As DNA, the CDR3 is TGTGCCAGCAGTCCGGACACAAGCTCCTACAATGAGCAGTTCTTC.

This clone was seen once. V and J are TRBV21-1 and TRBJ2-1; no DNA check was done on the table's D call, TRBD2. TRBV21-1 is described as a pseudogene. There are 17 residues in the CDR3. In DNA, the CDR3 is TGTGCCAGCAGCAAAACCCTAGCGGGAAGAAAGGGCCATGAGCAGTTCTTC. Its protein is CASSKTLAGRKGHEQFF.

The gene calls are TRBV6-5 and TRBJ1-4; the D gene is possibly TRBD1 (6 bases). The length of the CDR3 is 15 residues. Germline-derived CDR1 and CDR2 are MNHEY and SVGAGI. Trimming shortened V by 1 base and J by 7 bases, and 13 bases separated the two germline ends. CDR3 sequence reads: CASSYWGGNSEKLFF. Written as DNA, the CDR3 is TGTGCCAGCAGTTACTGGGGGGGCAACAGTGAAAAACTGTTTTTT.

The chain employs TRBV2 and TRBJ1-5; 8 bases align to TRBD1. The CDR3 is 14 residues long. V lost 0 bases and J lost 7; bases outside the gene matches: 2. CDR1 and CDR2 (germline): SNHLY, FYNNEI. This CDR3 is CASSEAQGAQPQHF. The DNA for the CDR3 is TGTGCCAGCAGTGAAGCGCAGGGGGCCCAGCCCCAGCATTTT.

This sequence joins TRBV5-6 and TRBJ2-3, with D tentatively TRBD1 (6 bases). Germline V gene lookup returns CDR1 SGHDT and CDR2 YYEEEE. The V gene lost 2 bases and the J gene lost 2 bases, with 15 bases spanning the gap. The length of the CDR3 is 16 residues. The DNA for the CDR3 is TGTGCCAGCAGCTTTGCGGGCAGGGGATACACAGATACGCAGTATTTT. Translation gives CASSFAGRGYTDTQYF. Combining the CDR3 with reference TRBV5-6 and TRBJ2-3 gives the whole variable domain DAGVTQSPTHLIKTRGQQVTLRCSPKSGHDTVSWYQQALGQGPQFIFQYYEEEERQRGNFPDRFSGHQFPNYSSELNVNALLLGDSALYLCASSFAGRGYTDTQYFGPGTRLTVL.

The rearrangement joins TRBV7-8 to TRBJ2-5, with 12 bases aligning to TRBD1. The J call is uncertain, as TRBJ2-7 better fits the DNA end. Germline V gives CDR1 SGHVS, CDR2 FQNEAQ. The CDR3 runs 16 residues. CDR3 sequence (DNA): TGTGCCAGCAGCAACCGGTGGGGGACAGGGGGCGACGAGCAGTACTTC. Encoded protein: CASSNRWGTGGDEQYF.

This sequence joins TRBV2 and TRBJ2-5; 10 bases line up with TRBD1. The CDR3 runs 14 residues. Germline assignment: CDR1 SNHLY and CDR2 FYNNEI. The junction had 6 bases not matched to a gene; V was cut back by 7 bases and J by 4 bases. CDR3 region: CASTGTGVSETQYF. The CDR3 nucleotides read TGTGCCAGCACGGGGACAGGGGTTTCAGAGACCCAGTACTTC.

This sequence joins TRBV27 and TRBJ2-1, with D perhaps TRBD1 (6 bases). V was cut by 8 bases and J by 2 bases, with 13 bases left in between. The CDR3 is 14 amino acids. The germline gives CDR1 MNHEY, CDR2 SMNVEV (reference sequence). In DNA, the CDR3 is TGTGCCAGCGCCGAATGGGACACCTACAATGAGCAGTTCTTC. Residues: CASAEWDTYNEQFF.

This rearrangement joins TRBV4-1 to TRBJ1-2; D may be TRBD1 (5 bases). The CDR3 is 12 amino acids. Trimming removed 1 base from V and 7 bases from J, with 7 bases in between. The germline gives CDR1 MGHRA, CDR2 YSYEKL. CDR3 residues: CASSQVGGGYTF. Written as DNA, the CDR3 is TGCGCCAGCAGCCAAGTGGGGGGTGGCTACACCTTC.

Here the CDR3 DNA reads TGTGCCATCAGTGACTCCTACGAGCAGTACTTC. Translating it yields CAISDSYEQYF. The chain employs TRBV10-3 and TRBJ2-7; D is uncertain. Germline CDR1 ENHRY, CDR2 SYGVKD. Trimming pared 3 bases from V and 0 bases from J, leaving 0 bases between. The CDR3 contains 11 residues.

The genes are TRBV21-1 and TRBJ2-3. TRBV21-1 is a pseudogene. The CDR3 is 15 amino acids. CDR3 coding DNA: TGTGCCAGCAGCAAAGGTTGGGGAGACAGCGAGGCGCAGTATTTT. Translated, it gives CASSKGWGDSEAQYF.

The rearrangement links TRBV4-1 to TRBJ2-1, with a possible D match to TRBD1 (5 bases). Germline V CDR1 and CDR2: MGHRA, YSYEKL. This CDR3 contains 16 residues. Trimming removed 1 base at V and 6 bases at J, with 16 bases between. The CDR3 spells CASSQAVTVGVNEQFF. CDR3 in DNA: TGCGCCAGCAGCCAAGCGGTGACAGTTGGGGTCAATGAGCAGTTCTTC.

The chain joins TRBV27 to TRBJ1-1; tentatively, D is TRBD1 (6 bases). The CDR3 length is 16 residues. Between the trimmed V and J ends, which lost 5 bases and 5 bases, there was a span of 21 bases. The germline V gene encodes CDR1 MNHEY and CDR2 SMNVEV (reference sequence). DNA for the CDR3: TGTGCCAGCAGTAAAACCGGGACACTTAAGGGGACTGAAGCTTTCTTT. Translation: CASSKTGTLKGTEAFF.

The J gene is TRBJ2-5, the V gene TRBV18; 11 bases are a match to TRBD1. The J call is uncertain, as TRBJ2-7 better fits the DNA end. Germline V lookup: CDR1 KGHSH, CDR2 LQKENI. This CDR3 has 14 residues. The CDR3 sequence: CASSPGQGAYEQYF. CDR3 sequence (DNA): TGTGCCAGCTCACCAGGACAGGGGGCTTACGAGCAGTACTTC.